This record concerns one T cell receptor (beta chain) sequence. This entry belongs to a study of siplizumab effects on memory and regulatory T cells. V was clipped by 4 bases and J by 8 bases, with 11 bases between them. The CDR3 sequence is 13 residues long. The germline V gene has CDR1 SNHLY and CDR2 FYNNEI. Assay: immunoSEQ multiplex PCR; the TCRdb copy retains only in-frame clones and omits some. In the table there are 55,000 to 70,000 clones, approximately 93% of which are singletons. The TCR comes from a human donor in good health. The chain links TRBV2 to TRBJ1-4; weak D call: TRBD1 (6 bases). Sequencing was performed on CD8+ T cells sorted from blood. In nucleotides, the CDR3 is TGTGCCAGCAGTGGGGCAGGGGAGGAAAAACTGTTTTTT. Protein sequence: CASSGAGEEKLFF.